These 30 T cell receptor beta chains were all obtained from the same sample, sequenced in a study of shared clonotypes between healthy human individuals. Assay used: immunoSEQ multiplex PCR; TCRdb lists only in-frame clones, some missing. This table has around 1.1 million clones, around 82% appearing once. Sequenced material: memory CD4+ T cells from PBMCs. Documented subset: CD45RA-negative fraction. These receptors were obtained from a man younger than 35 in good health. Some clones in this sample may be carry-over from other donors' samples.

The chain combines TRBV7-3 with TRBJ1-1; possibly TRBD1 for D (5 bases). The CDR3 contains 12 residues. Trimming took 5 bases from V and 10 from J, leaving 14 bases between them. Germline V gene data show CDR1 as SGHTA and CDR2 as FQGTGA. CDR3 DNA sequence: TGTGCCAGCAGCCCCCAGGGAGGAAGAGCTTTCTTT. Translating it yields CASSPQGGRAFF.

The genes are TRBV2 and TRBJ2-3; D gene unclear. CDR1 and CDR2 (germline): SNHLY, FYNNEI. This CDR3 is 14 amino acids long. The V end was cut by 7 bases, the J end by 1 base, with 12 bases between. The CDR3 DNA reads TGTGCCAGCAAGGCCCAGGAACGCACAGATACGCAGTATTTT. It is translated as CASKAQERTDTQYF.

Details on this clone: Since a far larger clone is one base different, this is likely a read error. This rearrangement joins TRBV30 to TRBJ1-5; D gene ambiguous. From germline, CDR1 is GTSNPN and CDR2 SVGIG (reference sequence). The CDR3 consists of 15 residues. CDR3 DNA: TGTGCCTGGAGACGGGTTGGGGATAGCAGTCAGCCCCAGCATTTT. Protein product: CAWRRVGDSSQPQHF.

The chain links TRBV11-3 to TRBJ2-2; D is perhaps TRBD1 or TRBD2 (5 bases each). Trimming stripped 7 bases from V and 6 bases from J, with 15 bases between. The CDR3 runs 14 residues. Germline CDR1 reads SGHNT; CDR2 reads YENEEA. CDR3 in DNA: TGTGCCAGCAAGCGGTACAGGACCTCCGGGGAGCTGTTTTTT. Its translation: CASKRYRTSGELFF. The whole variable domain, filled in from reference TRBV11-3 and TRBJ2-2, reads EAGVVQSPRYKIIEKKQPVAFWCNPISGHNTLYWYLQNLGQGPELLIRYENEEAVDDSQLPKDRFSAERLKGVDSTLKIQPAELGDSAVYLCASKRYRTSGELFFGEGSRLTVL.

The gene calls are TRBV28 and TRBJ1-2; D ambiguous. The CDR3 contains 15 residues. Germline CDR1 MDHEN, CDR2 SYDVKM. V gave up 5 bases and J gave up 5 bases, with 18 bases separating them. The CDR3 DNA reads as TGTGCCAGCAGTCCCGGTGGAGCGTTGCTTTATGGCTACACCTTC. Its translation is CASSPGGALLYGYTF.

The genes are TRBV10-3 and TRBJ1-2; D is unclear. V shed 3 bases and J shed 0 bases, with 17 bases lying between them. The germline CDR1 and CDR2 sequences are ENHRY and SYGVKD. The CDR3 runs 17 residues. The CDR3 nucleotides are TGTGCCATCAGTGACTGGTCCGCCCCCATGACTAACTATGGCTACACCTTC. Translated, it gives CAISDWSAPMTNYGYTF.

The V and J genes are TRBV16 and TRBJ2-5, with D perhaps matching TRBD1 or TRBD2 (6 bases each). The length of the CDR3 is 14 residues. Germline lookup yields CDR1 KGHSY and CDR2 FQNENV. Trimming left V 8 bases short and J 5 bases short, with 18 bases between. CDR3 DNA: TGTGCCAGCCAGCCACGGGGGCGCGGGGAGACCCAGTACTTC. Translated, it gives CASQPRGRGETQYF.

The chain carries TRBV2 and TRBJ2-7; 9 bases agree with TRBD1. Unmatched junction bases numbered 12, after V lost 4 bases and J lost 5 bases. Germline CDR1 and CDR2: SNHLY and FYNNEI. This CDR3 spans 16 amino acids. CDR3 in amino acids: CASSVSTGQGKHEQYF. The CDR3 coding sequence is TGTGCCAGCAGTGTTTCGACGGGACAGGGCAAGCACGAGCAGTACTTC.

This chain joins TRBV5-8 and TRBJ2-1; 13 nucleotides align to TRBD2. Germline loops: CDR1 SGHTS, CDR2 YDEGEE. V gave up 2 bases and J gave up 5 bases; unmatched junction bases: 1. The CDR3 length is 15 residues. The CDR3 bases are TGTGCCAGCAGCTTAGGGACTAGCGGGGACAATGAGCAGTTCTTC. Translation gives CASSLGTSGDNEQFF.

CDR3 protein: CASRVTDSGANVLTF. DNA of the CDR3: TGTGCCAGCAGGGTTACGGACTCTGGGGCCAACGTCCTGACTTTC. This chain links TRBV2 with TRBJ2-6; D unclear. V lost 6 bases and J lost 0, with 9 bases in between. The germline V gene has CDR1 SNHLY and CDR2 FYNNEI. This CDR3 comprises 15 residues.

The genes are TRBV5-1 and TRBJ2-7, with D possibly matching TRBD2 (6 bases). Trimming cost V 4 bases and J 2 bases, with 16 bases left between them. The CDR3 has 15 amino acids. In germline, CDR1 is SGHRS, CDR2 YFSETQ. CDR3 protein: CASSVGRGKAYEQYF. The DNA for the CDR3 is TGCGCCAGCAGCGTCGGGAGAGGGAAAGCCTACGAGCAGTACTTC. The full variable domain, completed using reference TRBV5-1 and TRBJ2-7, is KAGVTQTPRYLIKTRGQQVTLSCSPISGHRSVSWYQQTPGQGLQFLFEYFSETQRNKGNFPGRFSGRQFSNSRSEMNVSTLELGDSALYLCASSVGRGKAYEQYFGPGTRLTVT.

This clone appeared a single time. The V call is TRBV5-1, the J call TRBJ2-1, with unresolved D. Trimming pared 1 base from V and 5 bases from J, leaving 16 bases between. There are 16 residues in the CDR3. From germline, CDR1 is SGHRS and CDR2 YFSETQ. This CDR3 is CASSLRGQISNNEQFF. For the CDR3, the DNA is TGCGCCAGCAGCTTGCGTGGTCAAATAAGCAACAATGAGCAGTTCTTC.

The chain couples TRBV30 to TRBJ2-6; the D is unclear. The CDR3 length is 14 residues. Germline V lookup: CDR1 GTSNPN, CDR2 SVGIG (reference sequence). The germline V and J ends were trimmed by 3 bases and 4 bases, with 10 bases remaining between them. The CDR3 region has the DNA TGTGCCTGGAGAACTCCTGGAGGGGCCAACGTCCTGACTTTC. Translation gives CAWRTPGGANVLTF.

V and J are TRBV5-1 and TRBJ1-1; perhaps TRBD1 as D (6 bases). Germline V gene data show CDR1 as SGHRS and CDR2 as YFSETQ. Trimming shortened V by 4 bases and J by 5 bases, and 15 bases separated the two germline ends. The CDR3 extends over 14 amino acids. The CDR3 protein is CASSPPLTGTEAFF. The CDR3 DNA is TGCGCCAGCAGCCCTCCCCTAACAGGGACTGAAGCTTTCTTT.

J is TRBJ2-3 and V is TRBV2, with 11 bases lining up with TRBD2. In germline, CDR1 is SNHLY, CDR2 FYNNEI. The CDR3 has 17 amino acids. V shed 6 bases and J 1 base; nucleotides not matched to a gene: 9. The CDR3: CASSGRGTSGRTDTQYF. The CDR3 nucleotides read TGTGCCAGCAGCGGGAGAGGGACTAGCGGCCGCACAGATACGCAGTATTTT.

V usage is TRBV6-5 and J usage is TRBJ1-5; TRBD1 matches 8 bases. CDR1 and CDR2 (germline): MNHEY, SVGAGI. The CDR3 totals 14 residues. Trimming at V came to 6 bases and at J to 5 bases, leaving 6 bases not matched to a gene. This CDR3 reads CASSPPGGHQPQHF. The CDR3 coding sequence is TGTGCCAGCAGCCCCCCAGGGGGCCATCAGCCCCAGCATTTT.

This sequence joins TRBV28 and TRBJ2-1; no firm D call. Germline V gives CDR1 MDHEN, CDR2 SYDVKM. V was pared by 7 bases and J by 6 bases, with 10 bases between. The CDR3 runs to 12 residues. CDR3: CASTDFSNEQFF. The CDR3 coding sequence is TGTGCCAGCACCGATTTTTCCAATGAGCAGTTCTTC.

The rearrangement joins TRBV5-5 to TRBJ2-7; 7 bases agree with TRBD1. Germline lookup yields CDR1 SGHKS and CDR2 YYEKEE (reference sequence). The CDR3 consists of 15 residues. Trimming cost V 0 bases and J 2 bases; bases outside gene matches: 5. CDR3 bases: TGTGCCAGCAGCTTGGGAGGGGGCTCACCCTACGAGCAGTACTTC. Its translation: CASSLGGGSPYEQYF.

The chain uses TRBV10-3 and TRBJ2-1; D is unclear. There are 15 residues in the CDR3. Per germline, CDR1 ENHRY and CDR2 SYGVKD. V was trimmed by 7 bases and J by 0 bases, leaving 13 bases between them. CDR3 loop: CAITTTAFSYNEQFF. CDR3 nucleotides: TGTGCCATCACCACTACAGCTTTCTCCTACAATGAGCAGTTCTTC.

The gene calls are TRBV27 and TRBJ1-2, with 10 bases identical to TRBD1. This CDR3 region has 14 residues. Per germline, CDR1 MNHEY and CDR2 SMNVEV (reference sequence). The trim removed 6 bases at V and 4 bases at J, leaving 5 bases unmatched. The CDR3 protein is CASSRGQGIYGYTF. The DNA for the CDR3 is TGTGCCAGCAGCCGGGGACAGGGGATCTATGGCTACACCTTC.

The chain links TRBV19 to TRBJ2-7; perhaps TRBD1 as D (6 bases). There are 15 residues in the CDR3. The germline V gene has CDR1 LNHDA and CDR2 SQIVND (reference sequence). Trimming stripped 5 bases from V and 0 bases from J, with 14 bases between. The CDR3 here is CASSSQLGGSYEQYF. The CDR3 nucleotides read TGTGCCAGTAGTTCCCAACTAGGGGGCTCCTACGAGCAGTACTTC.

DNA of the CDR3: TGTGCCAGCAGCGCGGGGACAGGGGGCTGGGGCACTGAAGCTTTCTTT. Protein sequence: CASSAGTGGWGTEAFF. The chain couples TRBV9 to TRBJ1-1; TRBD1 matches 12 bases. J was trimmed by 4 bases and V by 3 bases; bases with no gene match: 7. The CDR3 extends over 16 amino acids. The germline CDR1 and CDR2 sequences are SGDLS and YYNGEE.

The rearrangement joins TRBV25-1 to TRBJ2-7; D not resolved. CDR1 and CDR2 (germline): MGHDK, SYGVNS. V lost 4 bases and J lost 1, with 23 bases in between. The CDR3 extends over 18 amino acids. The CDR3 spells CASSGAPLQQSRSYEQYF. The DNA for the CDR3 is TGTGCCAGCAGTGGAGCCCCTCTACAACAGTCCCGGTCCTACGAGCAGTACTTC.

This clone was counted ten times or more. The CDR3 spells CASSEGLERYEQYF. CDR3 sequence (DNA): TGTGCCAGCAGTGAAGGTCTAGAGCGTTACGAGCAGTACTTC. The chain employs TRBV2 and TRBJ2-7; D is ambiguous. Germline V gives CDR1 SNHLY, CDR2 FYNNEI. The CDR3 length is 14 residues. Trimming shortened V by 1 base and J by 4 bases, and 11 bases separated the two germline ends.

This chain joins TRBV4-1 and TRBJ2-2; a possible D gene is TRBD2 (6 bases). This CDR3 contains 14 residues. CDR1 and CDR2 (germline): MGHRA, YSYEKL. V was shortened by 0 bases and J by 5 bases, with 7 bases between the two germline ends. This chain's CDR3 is CASSQEEGTGELFF. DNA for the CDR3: TGCGCCAGCAGCCAAGAGGAGGGGACCGGGGAGCTGTTTTTT.

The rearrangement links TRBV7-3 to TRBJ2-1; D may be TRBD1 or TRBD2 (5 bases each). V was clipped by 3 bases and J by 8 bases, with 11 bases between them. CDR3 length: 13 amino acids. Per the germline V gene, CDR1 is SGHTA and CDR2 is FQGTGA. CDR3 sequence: CASSFWDRDEQFF. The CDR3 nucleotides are TGTGCCAGCAGCTTCTGGGACCGCGATGAGCAGTTCTTC.

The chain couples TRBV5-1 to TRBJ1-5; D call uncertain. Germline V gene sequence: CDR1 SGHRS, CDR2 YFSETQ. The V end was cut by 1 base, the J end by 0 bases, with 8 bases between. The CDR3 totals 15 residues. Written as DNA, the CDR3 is TGCGCCAGCAGCTTGAATCATTTTAGCAATCAGCCCCAGCATTTT. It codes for CASSLNHFSNQPQHF.

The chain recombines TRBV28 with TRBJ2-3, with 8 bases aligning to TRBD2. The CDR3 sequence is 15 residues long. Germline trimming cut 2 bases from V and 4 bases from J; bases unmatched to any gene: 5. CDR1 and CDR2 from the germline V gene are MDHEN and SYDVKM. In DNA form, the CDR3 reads TGTGCCAGCAGTTTAGGACTAGCTCGCGCAGATACGCAGTATTTT. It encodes CASSLGLARADTQYF.

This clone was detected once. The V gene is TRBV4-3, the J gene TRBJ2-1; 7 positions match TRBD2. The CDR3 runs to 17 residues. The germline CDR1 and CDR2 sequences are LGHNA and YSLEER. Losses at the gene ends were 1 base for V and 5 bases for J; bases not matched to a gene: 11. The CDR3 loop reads CASSQVAAGVSHNEQFF. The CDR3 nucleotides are TGCGCCAGCAGCCAAGTGGCGGCGGGAGTTTCCCACAATGAGCAGTTCTTC.

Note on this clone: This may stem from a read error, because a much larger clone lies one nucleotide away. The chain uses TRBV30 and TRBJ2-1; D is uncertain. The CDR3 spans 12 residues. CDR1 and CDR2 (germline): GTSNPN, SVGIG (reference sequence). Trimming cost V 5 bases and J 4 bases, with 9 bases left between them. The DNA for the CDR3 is TGTGCCTGGGGTCGGAAATACAATGAGCAGTTCTTC. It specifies CAWGRKYNEQFF.